These 5 T cell receptor beta chains came from one sample sequenced in a study of blood T cells in healthy people across ages (dated by TCRdb to between 2014 and 2016). Preparation of the library involved 5' RACE. TCRdb records Illumina HiSeq 2500 as the sequencer. A second roughly 7 to 11 cycle PCR used a sample-barcoded 5' primer and a J-beta primer mix. Through fastp at Q25 and MiXCR, TCRdb rebuilt clones from the public reads, retaining in-frame beta chains. Here each entry gathers all rows of one CDR3 protein and keeps the most common genes and DNA. The sample table shows 650,000 or so distinct CDR3 sequences, and approximately 52% are seen once. Jointly, the top ten make up about 13% of the sample. The specimen was blood. The source of these receptors is a woman of 80 years or more in good health.

The J gene is TRBJ2-3, the V gene TRBV9; TRBD2 agrees at 10 bases. The V segment lost 0 bases and the J segment 3 bases; nucleotides outside the gene matches: 7. The V gene's germline CDR1 is SGDLS and CDR2 YYNGEE. This CDR3 contains 17 residues. CDR3 sequence reads: CASSVDPTSGVTDTQYF. DNA of the CDR3: TGTGCCAGCAGCGTAGACCCAACTAGCGGGGTTACAGATACGCAGTATTTT.

This chain joins TRBV4-2 and TRBJ2-1, with D possibly TRBD2 on 5 matching bases. The V gene lost 8 bases and the J gene lost 10 bases, with 15 bases spanning the gap. The V gene's germline CDR1 is LGHNA and CDR2 YNFKEQ. This CDR3 is built from 12 residues. CDR3 nucleotides: TGTGCCAGCCAAGGGAGTGGTTACGAGCAGTTCTTC. Its protein is CASQGSGYEQFF.

This clonotype was counted many times. The chain has TRBV20-1 and TRBJ2-1, with TRBD2 matching over 13 bases. Germline V gene data show CDR1 as DFQATT and CDR2 as SNEGSKA (reference sequence). V shed 5 bases, J shed 6 bases, and the junction held 7 bases outside the gene matches. The CDR3 is 15 residues long. Here the CDR3 reads CSAGTSGTSGNEQFF. For the CDR3, the DNA is TGCAGTGCTGGGACTAGCGGGACTTCGGGCAATGAGCAGTTCTTC.

This chain uses TRBV28 with TRBJ2-5; D gene uncertain. This CDR3 has 15 residues. The germline V gene has CDR1 MDHEN and CDR2 SYDVKM. V dropped 4 bases and J dropped 0 bases, with 12 bases sitting between them. This CDR3 is CASSYNEGYQETQYF. For the CDR3, the DNA is TGTGCCAGCAGTTACAACGAAGGGTACCAAGAGACCCAGTACTTC.

This clonotype was observed many times. The V call is TRBV24-1, the J call TRBJ2-5; D gene uncertain. V shed 4 bases and J shed 4 bases, with 6 bases lying between them. Germline lookup yields CDR1 KGHDR and CDR2 SFDVKD. This CDR3 has 12 amino acids. CDR3 in DNA: TGTGCCACCAGTGACTGGACAGAGACCCAGTACTTC. Translated, it gives CATSDWTETQYF.